The 24 T cell receptor beta chains below come from one sample, sequenced in a study of blood T cells in healthy people across ages. A sample-barcoded 5' primer and a J-beta primer mix were used in a second PCR of roughly 7 to 12 cycles. One entry per CDR3 protein results from TCRdb running MiXCR on the 5' RACE reads. Among approximately 700,000 distinct CDR3 sequences listed, roughly 32% were seen once. The sequenced sample consisted of blood. These receptor sequences come from a woman of 80 years or more in good health.

In this sample, this clonotype turned up once. The chain recombines TRBV19 with TRBJ1-2; D is unclear. The germline V and J ends were trimmed by 7 bases and 8 bases, with 17 bases remaining between them. From germline, CDR1 is LNHDA and CDR2 SQIVND (reference sequence). The CDR3 contains 13 residues. As DNA, the CDR3 is TGTGCCAGTACCATTATAGGGCGAAAAGGCTACACCTTC. It is translated as CASTIIGRKGYTF.

There are many counts of this clonotype. V and J are TRBV13 and TRBJ2-7; D ambiguous. CDR1 PRHDT and CDR2 FYEKMQ come from the germline V gene (reference sequence). The CDR3 spans 13 residues. V was shortened by 5 bases and J by 12 bases, with 20 bases between the two germline ends. The DNA of the CDR3 is TGTGCCAGCAGCGCAGCCGGGCCACGGCGTAGGTACTTC. It codes for CASSAAGPRRRYF. Full variable domain (rest looked up from reference TRBV13 and TRBJ2-7): AAGVIQSPRHLIKEKRETATLKCYPIPRHDTVYWYQQGPGQDPQFLISFYEKMQSDKGSIPDRFSAQQFSDYHSELNMSSLELGDSALYFCASSAAGPRRRYFGPGTRLTVT.

Points on this clonotype: A single base separates this from a much larger clone, so it may be a read error. The chain couples TRBV29-1 to TRBJ1-5, with a weak D call TRBD1 (5 bases). V dropped 8 bases and J dropped 5 bases, with 16 bases sitting between them. The V gene's germline CDR1 is SQVTM and CDR2 ANQGSEA. The length of the CDR3 is 13 residues. The CDR3 region has the DNA TGCAGCATTGGTTCAGGGTATCATCAGCCCCAGCATTTT. Amino acids: CSIGSGYHQPQHF.

A note on this clonotype: A read error is possible here, since a much larger clone lies one base away. The V call is TRBV9, the J call TRBJ2-7; 8 bases fit TRBD2. Germline CDR1 reads SGDLS; CDR2 reads YYNGEE. The CDR3 sequence is 16 residues long. Trimming took 2 bases from V and 0 from J; bases not matched to a gene: 7. CDR3 amino acids: CASSVASGGHSYEQYF. The CDR3 region has the DNA TGTGCCAGCAGCGTGGCGAGCGGGGGACACTCCTACGAGCAGTACTTC.

This clonotype was recorded a few times. The gene calls are TRBV15 and TRBJ1-5; a possible D gene is TRBD1 (6 bases). The V gene's germline CDR1 is LNHNV and CDR2 YYDKDF (reference sequence). This CDR3 is 15 amino acids long. The V and J ends lost 5 bases and 4 bases respectively, with 15 bases between them. CDR3 nucleotide sequence: TGTGCCACCAGCCGTTCCCGGACAGAGAATCAGCCCCAGCATTTT. It translates to CATSRSRTENQPQHF.

This clonotype was picked up many times. V gene TRBV20-1 combines with J gene TRBJ2-7; 7 bases fit TRBD1. The V gene end was trimmed by 5 bases and the J gene end by 3 bases; junction bases not matched to a gene: 10. The CDR3 sequence is 14 residues long. Germline values: CDR1 DFQATT, CDR2 SNEGSKA (reference sequence). CDR3 DNA sequence: TGCAGTGCTGCACAAAGACAGGGAAACTACGAGCAGTACTTC. The encoded protein is CSAAQRQGNYEQYF.

This clonotype was picked up a small number of times. A much larger clone lies one base from this, so it may be a read error. This chain connects TRBV20-1 to TRBJ2-1; 10 nucleotides align to TRBD2. This CDR3 is 14 amino acids long. CDR1 and CDR2 from the germline V gene are DFQATT and SNEGSKA (reference sequence). V was clipped by 5 bases and J by 13 bases; unmatched bases: 14. CDR3: CSAPKAGGRETQFF. The CDR3 coding sequence is TGCAGTGCTCCTAAAGCGGGGGGGCGGGAGACCCAGTTCTTC.

The rearrangement links TRBV5-1 to TRBJ2-3, with D maybe TRBD1 (5 bases). CDR1 SGHRS and CDR2 YFSETQ come from the germline V gene. The CDR3 has 11 amino acids. Deletions cut 4 bases from V and 10 bases from J, with 10 bases between. The CDR3 region is CASSTQGPQYF. CDR3 DNA: TGCGCCAGCAGCACCCAGGGTCCGCAGTATTTT.

The CDR3 region is CASSVWYEQYF. CDR3 DNA sequence: TGTGCCAGCAGTGTTTGGTACGAGCAGTACTTC. The chain recombines TRBV2 with TRBJ2-5, with D uncertain. Gene TRBJ2-7 matches the end of the DNA better, so the J call may be wrong. The germline V gene has CDR1 SNHLY and CDR2 FYNNEI. This CDR3 is 11 amino acids long.

The chain uses TRBV12-3 or TRBV12-4 and TRBJ2-3; D is ambiguous. V was cut by 2 bases and J by 15 bases, with 24 bases left in between. The CDR3 has 15 amino acids. CDR3 coding DNA: TGTGCCAGCAGTTTATTTCTCCGGAGAGCAGATGTGCAATATTTT. Protein: CASSLFLRRADVQYF.

This clonotype was picked up many times. The V gene is TRBV20-1, the J gene TRBJ2-5; 12 nucleotides match TRBD2. CDR3 size: 17 residues. CDR1 is DFQATT, CDR2 SNEGSKA, per germline (reference sequence). Germline trimming cut 4 bases from V and 5 bases from J; bases unmatched to any gene: 14. The CDR3 here is CSAIHGASGGDQETQYF. CDR3 sequence (DNA): TGCAGTGCTATTCACGGGGCTAGCGGGGGGGATCAGGAGACCCAGTACTTC.

The chain joins TRBV28 to TRBJ2-5; 8 bases align to TRBD1. The CDR3 covers 14 residues. The germline V gene encodes CDR1 MDHEN and CDR2 SYDVKM. The ends lost 3 bases at V and 6 bases at J; junction bases unmatched: 6. For the CDR3, the DNA is TGTGCCAGCAGTTTTCCAGGGGGCGTACAGACCCAGTACTTC. Translation: CASSFPGGVQTQYF.

This clonotype was picked up many times. The chain has TRBV20-1 and TRBJ2-7, with 9 bases that match TRBD1. CDR1 is DFQATT and CDR2 is SNEGSKA in the germline V gene (reference sequence). The junction had 10 bases not matched to a gene; V was cut back by 4 bases and J by 3 bases. This CDR3 has 15 amino acids. The chain's CDR3 is CSANPGQGGVYEQYF. The CDR3 DNA reads TGCAGTGCTAACCCGGGACAGGGTGGAGTCTACGAGCAGTACTTC.

This clonotype was recorded many times. The rearrangement links TRBV15 to TRBJ2-5, with 11 nucleotides matching TRBD2. Trimming removed 0 bases from V and 7 bases from J; junction bases left unmatched: 10. Germline values: CDR1 LNHNV, CDR2 YYDKDF (reference sequence). The CDR3 consists of 17 residues. CDR3 DNA sequence: TGTGCCACCAGCAGAGATATTACTAGCGGGGGCGAAGGGACCCAGTACTTC. Translated: CATSRDITSGGEGTQYF.

On this clonotype: This sequence may be a read error, since a much larger clone differs from it by one base. The rearrangement joins TRBV5-1 to TRBJ2-3, with D perhaps matching TRBD2 (6 bases). Germline V gives CDR1 SGHRS, CDR2 YFSETQ. The CDR3 runs to 16 residues. CDR3 sequence (DNA): TGCGCCAGCAGCTTGCCGGGACTCGAAACGTCAGATACGCGGTATTTT. Translated, it gives CASSLPGLETSDTRYF. The full variable domain, with the rest looked up from reference TRBV5-1 and TRBJ2-3, is KAGVTQTPRYLIKTRGQQVTLSCSPISGHRSVSWYQQTPGQGLQFLFEYFSETQRNKGNFPGRFSGRQFSNSRSEMNVSTLELGDSALYLCASSLPGLETSDTRYFGPGTRLTVL.

Points on this clonotype: This clone may be a read error of a much larger clone one base away. The rearrangement joins TRBV3-1 to TRBJ1-5; 7 nucleotides match TRBD1. The CDR3 contains 15 residues. Germline V lookup: CDR1 LGHDT, CDR2 YNNKEL (reference sequence). The CDR3 DNA is TGTGCCGGCAGCCCGTCTCTAGGACAGGACCGGCCCCAGCATTTT. It translates to CAGSPSLGQDRPQHF.

This clonotype has only a few counts. The gene calls are TRBV7-2 and TRBJ2-1; TRBD2 matches 11 bases. Germline assignment: CDR1 SGHTA and CDR2 FQGNSA. The CDR3 is 16 amino acids. Germline trimming cut 0 bases from V and 6 bases from J; bases unmatched to any gene: 4. CDR3 in DNA: TGTGCCAGCAGCTTAGCTAGCGGGGGGGCCCCCAATGAGCAGTTCTTC. It codes for CASSLASGGAPNEQFF. The entire variable domain, with the rest obtained from reference TRBV7-2 and TRBJ2-1, is as follows: GAGVSQSPSNKVTEKGKDVELRCDPISGHTALYWYRQSLGQGLEFLIYFQGNSAPDKSGLPSDRFSAERTGGSVSTLTIQRTQQEDSAVYLCASSLASGGAPNEQFFGPGTRLTVL.

Of note for this clonotype: A much larger clonotype is one base distant, so this may be a read error. This chain uses TRBV9 with TRBJ2-1, with 10 bases aligning to TRBD2. The CDR3 is made up of 18 amino acids. V gave up 0 bases and J gave up 12 bases; unmatched junction bases: 18. The germline CDR1 and CDR2 sequences are SGDLS and YYNGEE. CDR3 residues: CASSVGTGSGGSGIGQFF. The CDR3 DNA is TGTGCCAGCAGCGTAGGAACCGGTAGCGGGGGGAGCGGCATTGGGCAGTTCTTC.

The rearrangement uses TRBV7-3 and TRBJ2-1; a possible D gene is TRBD2 (6 bases). This CDR3 has 15 residues. Trimming left V 5 bases short and J 9 bases short, with 20 bases between. Per germline, CDR1 SGHTA and CDR2 FQGTGA. Written as DNA, the CDR3 is TGTGCCAGCAGCCCCACAAGGGCCGCCGGGAGTGAGCAGTTCTTC. Protein: CASSPTRAAGSEQFF.

This clonotype was observed at least ten times. The CDR3 loop is CASSPVAGRNTEAFF. The CDR3 nucleotides read TGCGCCAGCAGCCCGGTGGCAGGGAGGAACACTGAAGCTTTCTTT. This sequence joins TRBV5-1 and TRBJ1-1, with D perhaps matching TRBD1 (5 bases). Trimming took off 4 bases at V and 1 base at J, with 14 bases between the two ends. The CDR3 totals 15 residues. Germline V gives CDR1 SGHRS, CDR2 YFSETQ.

This clonotype was picked up one time. A clone one base away is much larger, so this may be a read error. The chain carries TRBV30 and TRBJ2-7; the D is unclear. Germline V lookup: CDR1 GTSNPN, CDR2 SVGIG (reference sequence). The CDR3 totals 12 residues. The CDR3 region has the DNA TGTGCCTGGGCCCCCGACCCCTACGTGCAGTACTTC. It translates to CAWAPDPYVQYF.

A word on this clonotype: The junction and the germline gene differ at one end; a read error may be behind it. The chain couples TRBV18 to TRBJ1-4; D gene uncertain. Germline CDR1 is KGHSH and CDR2 is LQKENI. This CDR3 comprises 16 residues. CDR3 loop: CASSPDISATNEKRFF. DNA for the CDR3: TGTGCCAGCTCACCAGACATTTCGGCAACTAATGAAAAACGGTTTTTT.

This clonotype has at least ten counts. This sequence joins TRBV9 and TRBJ2-5; 9 positions agree with TRBD1. Looked up from germline, CDR1 is SGDLS and CDR2 is YYNGEE. V shed 0 bases and J 2 bases; nucleotides not matched to a gene: 2. The CDR3 sequence is 15 residues long. The CDR3 loop is CASSVVDRGQETQYF. The CDR3 DNA follows: TGTGCCAGCAGCGTAGTGGACAGGGGACAAGAGACCCAGTACTTC.

The chain couples TRBV28 to TRBJ1-1; D gene unclear. V gave up 4 bases and J gave up 5 bases, with 8 bases separating them. CDR1 MDHEN and CDR2 SYDVKM come from the germline V gene. The CDR3 is 12 residues long. CDR3 protein: CASSSGVTEAFF. The DNA of the CDR3 is TGTGCCAGCAGTTCAGGAGTGACTGAAGCTTTCTTT.